The 3 T cell receptor beta chains below were found in one sample sequenced in a study of cytomegalovirus exposure and HLA in healthy donors (dated by TCRdb to about 2017). The library relied on the immunoSEQ multiplex PCR assay. A mixture of 60 forward primers for TCR Vbeta segments and 13 reverse primers for TCR Jbeta segments was used in the multiplex PCR. Held by TCRdb, this immuneACCESS table contains in-frame sequences only and omits some clones. Under half of the omission traces to an unresolved V gene where checked; the cause of the rest is unknown. This sample is represented by fewer than 200,000 clones; 71% of them were singletons. The ten largest clones capture under 3.5% of the sample. The sequencing input was PBMCs. The receptor set was obtained from a woman aged 25 to 39 in good health and CMV-seronegative.

V and J are TRBV10-2 and TRBJ1-1; D is undetermined. The germline CDR1 and CDR2 sequences are WSHSY and SAAADI. This CDR3 has 14 residues. The V gene lost 3 bases and the J gene lost 4 bases, with 12 bases spanning the gap. The CDR3 reads CASSDRMPVTEAFF. The CDR3 DNA reads TGCGCCAGCAGTGACAGAATGCCAGTCACTGAAGCTTTCTTT.

This clone was recorded only once. The rearrangement joins TRBV28 to TRBJ2-7; 10 bases fit TRBD1. There are 13 residues in the CDR3. After removal of 11 bases from V and 2 bases from J, the junction contained 6 bases not matched to a gene. CDR1 and CDR2 (germline): MDHEN, SYDVKM. The CDR3 DNA sequence: TGTGCCGGGCGGGACAGGGGTACCTACGAGCAGTACTTC. Translation gives CAGRDRGTYEQYF.

The rearrangement links TRBV6-1 to TRBJ2-2, with 8 nucleotides matching TRBD1. J was trimmed by 7 bases and V by 3 bases; bases with no gene match: 1. Germline CDR1 MNHNS, CDR2 SASEGT. The CDR3 spans 13 residues. DNA of the CDR3: TGTGCCAGCAGTGAGACAGGGGTCGGGGAGCTGTTTTTT. It translates to CASSETGVGELFF.